This paragraph reports one T cell receptor beta chain. The antigen this receptor binds is unknown. No much larger clone exists at a distance of one base, and base qualities are not known. Libraries came from the immunoSEQ multiplex PCR assay. Not all clones reach the TCRdb copy of this immuneACCESS table, which keeps in-frame sequences only. Checked studies attribute under half of the gap to unresolved V genes and leave the rest unexplained. This sample lists some 51,000 clones; 94% were detected once. Of the sample, just under 0.6% is held by the ten largest clones. The germline V and J ends show losses of 5 bases and 6 bases respectively, and no gene match explains 8 bases of the junction. CDR1 and CDR2 were assigned from the germline V gene as SGHAT and FQNNGV. The CDR3 spans 14 residues, from the cysteine through the phenylalanine. Just CDR3 DNA is preserved here, 42 bases in frame from base 1.

The sample belongs to a study of T cell changes during pregnancy in multiple sclerosis (dated 2019 in TCRdb). Background on the whole study: The study examined how the T cell repertoire changed over the course of pregnancy in women with multiple sclerosis.

This sequence originates from a female donor with multiple sclerosis, enrolled in a pregnancy study. The chain is made from TRBV11-2 and TRBJ1-2, with 8 bases in between that match TRBD1. The starting material was CD4+ T cells from peripheral blood mononuclear cells, obtained in the second trimester of pregnancy. The CDR3 sequence is CASSRDRGSHGYTF. The nucleotide sequence is TGTGCCAGCAGCCGTGACAGGGGATCTCATGGCTACACCTTC.